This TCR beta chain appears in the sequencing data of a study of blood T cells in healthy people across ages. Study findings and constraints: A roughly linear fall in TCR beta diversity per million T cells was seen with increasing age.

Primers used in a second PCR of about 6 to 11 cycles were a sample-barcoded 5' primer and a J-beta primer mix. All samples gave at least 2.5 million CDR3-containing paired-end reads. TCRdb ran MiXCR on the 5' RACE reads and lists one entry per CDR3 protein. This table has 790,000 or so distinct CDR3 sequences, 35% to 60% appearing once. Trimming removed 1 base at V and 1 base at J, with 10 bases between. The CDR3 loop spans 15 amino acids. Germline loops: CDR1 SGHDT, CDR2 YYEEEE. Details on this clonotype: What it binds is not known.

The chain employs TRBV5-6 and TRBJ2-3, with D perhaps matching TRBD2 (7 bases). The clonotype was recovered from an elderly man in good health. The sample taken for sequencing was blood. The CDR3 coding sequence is TGTGCCAGCAGCTTGTGGGGGGGCGGCACAGATACGCAGTATTTT. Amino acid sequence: CASSLWGGGTDTQYF.